This TCR beta chain appears in the sequencing data of a study of blood T cell repertoires in COVID-19. Produced via immunoSEQ multiplex PCR; TCRdb's table is partial and in-frame only. The sample yields approximately 28,000 clones, approximately 93% seen once. The sequenced sample was peripheral blood. The TCR was taken from a woman in her 70s with COVID-19, enrolled during active disease.

The CDR3 DNA sequence: TGTGCCTGGAGTACTGGACAGAACTACGAGCAGTACTTC. It translates to CAWSTGQNYEQYF. J is TRBJ2-7 and V is TRBV30, with a weak D call TRBD1 (6 bases). V was clipped by 2 bases and J by 3 bases, with 11 bases between them. The CDR3 is 13 amino acids. CDR1 and CDR2 (germline): GTSNPN, SVGIG (reference sequence).